This T cell receptor beta chain is from a study of early T cells in non-severe SARS-CoV-2 infection. Study context: Bulk RNA from unsorted whole blood was sequenced; chains were unpaired. General observations from the study: Anti-spike CD8 responses were favored in VDJdb matching, and private and CD4 specificities were missed.

This clonotype was detected a few times. Its specificity is unknown. Unique molecular identifiers were attached to individual cDNA molecules. TCRdb reprocessed the 5' RACE reads via MiXCR and lists one record per CDR3 protein. The data contain fewer than 80,000 distinct CDR3 sequences, roughly an eighth of them singletons. Per the germline V gene, CDR1 is DFQATT and CDR2 is SNEGSKA (reference sequence). Trimming cost V 1 base and J 5 bases, with 15 bases left between them. The CDR3 is 15 residues long. The gene calls are TRBV20-1 and TRBJ1-5, with D possibly being TRBD1 (6 bases). The sequence came from an adult who was a healthcare worker with PCR-confirmed SARS-CoV-2 infection or an uninfected control (not recorded which). The sequencing sample was made of whole blood. The CDR3 DNA reads as TGCAGTGCTAGAGGAAAAAACAGGGCGGATCAGCCCCAGCATTTT. Its translation: CSARGKNRADQPQHF.